A selection of T cell receptor beta chains follows, all from one sample in a study of ipilimumab plus nivolumab after autologous stem cell transplantation. The repertoire was sequenced with immunoSEQ multiplex PCR; TCRdb's copy has only in-frame clones and lacks some. The sample shows 10,000 to 15,000 clones, around three quarters of them seen only once. The sequences come from PBMCs, collected in a trial of ipilimumab plus nivolumab as post-transplant consolidation. These receptors originate from a male donor with diffuse large B-cell lymphoma. Each CDR3 is given with its conserved first and last residue. Fields, in order: D gene, V gene, CDR3 protein. The D gene is left open where the match is weak.

d_gene: .
v_gene: TRBV5-1
CDR3aa: CASSLGAGTDTQYF

d_gene: .
v_gene: TRBV30
CDR3aa: CAWSGAMNTEAFF

d_gene: .
v_gene: TRBV29-1
CDR3aa: CSVERGDTGELFF

d_gene: .
v_gene: TRBV11-3
CDR3aa: CASSLGSGVRNEQYF

d_gene: .
v_gene: TRBV10-3
CDR3aa: CAISAGELVQYF

d_gene: TRBD1
v_gene: TRBV10-1
CDR3aa: CASSADRDSYEQYF

d_gene: .
v_gene: TRBV5-6
CDR3aa: CASSTYGQGQPQHF

d_gene: TRBD1
v_gene: TRBV7-9
CDR3aa: CASSLASGQGLYGYTF

d_gene: TRBD2
v_gene: TRBV7-6
CDR3aa: CASSLARSGAYNEQFF

d_gene: TRBD2
v_gene: TRBV30
CDR3aa: CAWSVSSAGVQFF

d_gene: .
v_gene: TRBV5-5
CDR3aa: CASSLGWSGLQVTYEQYF

d_gene: TRBD1
v_gene: TRBV7-8
CDR3aa: CASSQGTGSYEQYF

d_gene: .
v_gene: TRBV11-1
CDR3aa: CASSLEGYTDTQYF

d_gene: TRBD1
v_gene: TRBV27
CDR3aa: CASSHFGQGLSAKNIQYF

d_gene: .
v_gene: TRBV5-1
CDR3aa: CASSLEGLGWVTEAFF

d_gene: TRBD2
v_gene: TRBV25-1
CDR3aa: CASSLLAGPGELFF

d_gene: TRBD2
v_gene: TRBV7-8
CDR3aa: CASSLGFRGRGTYEQYF

d_gene: .
v_gene: TRBV19
CDR3aa: CASTTARGQPQHF

d_gene: TRBD1
v_gene: TRBV6-1
CDR3aa: CASSSPGQGVYEQYF

d_gene: TRBD1
v_gene: TRBV19
CDR3aa: CASSIEQGGGMAYNQPQHF

d_gene: TRBD1
v_gene: TRBV19
CDR3aa: CASSHRTGAANTEAFF

d_gene: .
v_gene: TRBV11-2
CDR3aa: CASSLGGLKGELFF

d_gene: .
v_gene: TRBV6-1
CDR3aa: CASGTFGSSPLHF

d_gene: TRBD1
v_gene: TRBV10-2
CDR3aa: CASSESGTGRTEAFF

d_gene: .
v_gene: TRBV10-3
CDR3aa: CAIGQQALSGNTIYF

d_gene: TRBD2
v_gene: TRBV25-1
CDR3aa: CASIGPSSGGPTYEQYF

d_gene: TRBD2
v_gene: TRBV5-1
CDR3aa: CASSLDSGSFDEQFF

d_gene: TRBD1
v_gene: TRBV2
CDR3aa: CASRRGQNLYGYTF

d_gene: TRBD1
v_gene: TRBV2
CDR3aa: CASSVGTVPYEQYF

d_gene: TRBD1
v_gene: TRBV7-7
CDR3aa: CASSFFRDSDNTEAFF

d_gene: TRBD2
v_gene: TRBV2
CDR3aa: CASSERLADRYNEQFF

d_gene: .
v_gene: TRBV6-5
CDR3aa: CASSTPGGMNTEAFF

d_gene: TRBD1
v_gene: TRBV5-1
CDR3aa: CASSPQGAGASYGYTF

d_gene: .
v_gene: TRBV18
CDR3aa: CASSPVSNQPQHF

d_gene: .
v_gene: TRBV5-4
CDR3aa: CASSLDTGRTEAFF

d_gene: .
v_gene: TRBV5-1
CDR3aa: CASSFAYNEQFF

d_gene: TRBD1
v_gene: TRBV29-1
CDR3aa: CSVATGGTQYF

d_gene: .
v_gene: TRBV7-9
CDR3aa: CASSLAARPGSGYTF

d_gene: TRBD2
v_gene: TRBV29-1
CDR3aa: CSVESGGAYEQYF

d_gene: .
v_gene: TRBV9
CDR3aa: CASSGNTGELFF

d_gene: .
v_gene: TRBV5-1
CDR3aa: CASSPGSTSEKLFF

d_gene: .
v_gene: TRBV10-2
CDR3aa: CASSERELNQPQHF

d_gene: TRBD1
v_gene: TRBV6-1
CDR3aa: CASSESIQGVSGYTF

d_gene: .
v_gene: TRBV29-1
CDR3aa: CSVGHGDNQPQHF

d_gene: TRBD2
v_gene: TRBV12-5
CDR3aa: CASGLLRGGSYEQYF

d_gene: .
v_gene: TRBV6-5
CDR3aa: CASSYGSARDGYTF

d_gene: TRBD1
v_gene: TRBV5-1
CDR3aa: CASSQGQGDSPLHF